This T cell receptor (beta chain) originates from a study of T cell clonality in common variable immunodeficiency. The assay was immunoSEQ multiplex PCR, and TCRdb's table has in-frame clones only and misses some. The sample offers some 25,000 clones and no singletons, the top ten holding roughly 9.6%. This clone was counted many times. Its antigen remains unidentified. General study findings and limits: Common variable immunodeficiency TCR beta sequences reportedly had fewer deletions and N-nucleotide insertions.

The sequence was collected from a human donor with common variable immunodeficiency. Material: peripheral blood mononuclear cells.

The CDR3 sequence: CASSFEDSYNEQFF. The CDR3 DNA, read in part, is TGCGCCAGCAGCTTTGAGGACAGTTACAATGAG. The chain joins TRBV5-1 to TRBJ2-1; D possibly corresponds to TRBD1 (6 bases). The CDR3 goes on 3 residues after the read ends, and that part is filled in from the germline J gene. Germline V gene data show CDR1 as SGHRS and CDR2 as YFSETQ. Trimming shortened V by 2 bases and J by 4 bases, and 10 bases separated the two germline ends. This CDR3 has 14 residues.